This TCR beta chain was found in a study of Graves' ophthalmopathy and Graves' hyperthyroidism. Overall study: Before any treatment was given, at initial diagnosis, peripheral blood was collected. Study-wide results and limits: Ophthalmopathy versus stable hyperthyroidism: 13-signature model gave 87.88% sensitivity, 81.08% specificity.

Where ophthalmopathy was present, donors had moderate-to-severe activity, CAS ≥3, NOSPECS ≥4 and duration under 3 months. RNA transcripts yielded amplified TCR beta CDR3 regions. An opening RT-PCR round employed HTBI primers and preceded a second-round multiplex PCR. TCRdb re-analysed the multiplex PCR reads in MiXCR, keeping a single row per CDR3 protein. The sample lists some 400,000 distinct CDR3 sequences, around 20% seen once, with roughly 1.4% in the top ten. This clonotype was picked up many times. The antigen is unknown. J lost 2 bases, V lost 4 bases, and 5 bases had no gene match. Germline values: CDR1 SGHAT, CDR2 FQNNGV. The CDR3 is 15 amino acids.

Sequencing was carried out using peripheral blood. The sequence was obtained from a woman aged 18 to 35 with Graves' ophthalmopathy. V usage is TRBV11-2 and J usage is TRBJ1-1; TRBD1 agrees at 9 bases. CDR3 coding DNA: TGTGCCAGCAGCTCCGGGACAGGGTTTAACACTGAAGCTTTCTTT. As protein: CASSSGTGFNTEAFF.